This T cell receptor (beta chain) comes out of a study of blood T cell repertoires in COVID-19. Using immunoSEQ multiplex PCR, the repertoire was profiled, and TCRdb retains in-frame clones only, with some absent. This table holds fewer than 75,000 clones, 75% to 80% found once. The CDR3 is made up of 13 amino acids. The junction had 2 bases not matched to a gene; V was cut back by 4 bases and J by 5 bases. The V gene's germline CDR1 is SGHRS and CDR2 YFSETQ. The sequencing sample was made of peripheral blood. The J gene is TRBJ2-1, the V gene TRBV5-1; 8 nucleotides line up with TRBD1. The clonotype was recovered from a woman aged 55-70 years with acute or convalescent COVID-19. CDR3 nucleotides: TGCGCCAGCAGCCGGGACAGGAACAATGAGCAGTTCTTC. Residues: CASSRDRNNEQFF.